This T cell receptor (beta chain) was sequenced during a study of memory CD4+ T cells and cytomegalovirus serostatus. Looking at the study overall: This sample comes from healthy Belgian adults, eight to ten CMV seropositive, around 26 seronegative.

Sequencing used immunoSEQ multiplex PCR; TCRdb keeps in-frame clones, though not all of them. The data show 85,000 to 100,000 clones, 80% seen once. Between the trimmed V and J ends, which lost 4 bases and 8 bases, there was a span of 18 bases. The CDR3 consists of 15 residues. Germline loops: CDR1 SGHKS, CDR2 YYEKEE (reference sequence). This clone has just a few counts. Antigen specificity is unknown. Study-level results: Repertoires predicted CMV serostatus with median bootstrapped AUC of about 0.94.

Single viable CD3+CD4+CD8-CD45RO+ cells were sorted as the memory CD4+ T cells. Serum IgG to CMV pp150, pp28, p38 and p52 defined serostatus. The J gene is TRBJ1-4, the V gene TRBV5-5; D remains unclear. This sequence originates from an adult in good health and CMV-seropositive. Sequenced input: memory CD4+ T cells from blood. CDR3 sequence: CASSRRPDYFEKLFF. The CDR3 coding sequence is TGTGCCAGCAGCCGCCGACCCGATTACTTCGAAAAACTGTTTTTT.